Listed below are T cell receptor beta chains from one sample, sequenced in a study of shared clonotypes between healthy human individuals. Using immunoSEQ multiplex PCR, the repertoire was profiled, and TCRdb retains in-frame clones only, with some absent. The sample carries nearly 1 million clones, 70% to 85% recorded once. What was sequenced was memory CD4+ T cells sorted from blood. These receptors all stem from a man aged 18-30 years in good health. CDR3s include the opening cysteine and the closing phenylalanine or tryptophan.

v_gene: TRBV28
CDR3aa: CASTSDRSSNQPQHF

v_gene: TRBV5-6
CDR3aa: CASSLAGVSGANVLTF

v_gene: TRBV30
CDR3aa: CAWINGGAYNEQFF

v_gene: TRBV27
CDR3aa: CASRQLTNTEAFF

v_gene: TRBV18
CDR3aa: CASSPPGTLRGNTIYF

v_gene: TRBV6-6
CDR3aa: CASSYYGRENQPQHF

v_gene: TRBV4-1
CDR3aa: CASSPPRGRNTGELFF

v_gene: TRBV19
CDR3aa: CASSPDRGSVVGYTF

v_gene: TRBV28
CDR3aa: CASIGEGRRTEQYF

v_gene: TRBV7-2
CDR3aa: CASRTSGGAYNEQFF

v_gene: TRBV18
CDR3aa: CASSPPTGTGGRRNTEAFF

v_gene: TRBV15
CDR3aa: CATSRYGQNLYEQYF

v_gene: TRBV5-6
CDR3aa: CASSLGTALNTEAFF

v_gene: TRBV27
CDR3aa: CASRPGLAGGPTYEQYF

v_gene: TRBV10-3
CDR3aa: CAISTLQGGQPQHF

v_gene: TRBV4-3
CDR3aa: CASSQREGETQYF

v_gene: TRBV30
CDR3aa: CAWSGGQGMAKNIQYF

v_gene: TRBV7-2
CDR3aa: CASSYRTGVEYEQYF

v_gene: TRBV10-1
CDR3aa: CASITPGAPDEQFF

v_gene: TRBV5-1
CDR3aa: CASSPSGGTSYGYTF

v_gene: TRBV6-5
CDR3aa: CASSYMQGAAEAFF

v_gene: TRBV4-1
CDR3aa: CASSQLNMGFQETQYF

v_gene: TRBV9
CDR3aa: CASSQRGGEGTIYF

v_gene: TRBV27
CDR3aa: CASSLYRGTEAFF

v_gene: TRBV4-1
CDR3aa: CASSQDASFSPYEQYF

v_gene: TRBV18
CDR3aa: CASSPDGGTEAFF

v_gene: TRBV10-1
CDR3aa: CASSEWAGIAKNIQYF

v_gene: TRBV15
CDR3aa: CATSRPGLGGYGQYF